This TCR beta chain was documented in a study of tumor and adjacent non-tumor tissue in lung cancer. Study overall: Histology: 12 adenocarcinoma, a couple of squamous cell carcinoma, 1 small cell lung cancer. Each sample yielded a few million productive TCRbeta reads on average. Study results and caveats: In normal lung, the top 100 clones were significantly more dominant than in tumor. Tumor TCR diversity, when higher, was linked to shorter survival.

As regards this clonotype: Its antigen is undetermined. At one end the junction does not follow the germline gene, possibly because of a read error.

The CDR3 has 15 residues. The germline CDR1 and CDR2 sequences are SGHKS and YYEKEE (reference sequence). The library came from three nested PCR rounds adapted from ARM-PCR protocols. One entry per CDR3 protein results from TCRdb running MiXCR on the multiplex PCR reads. The table records 75,000 to 95,000 distinct CDR3 sequences, approximately 70% of them present only once. The template was RNA from unsorted bulk tissue. This chain connects TRBV5-5 to TRBJ1-1, with no clear D. The origin of this receptor is a man in his sixties with non-small cell lung cancer. The specimen sequenced was lung tumor tissue. The CDR3 protein is CAISLSGGENTEAFF. CDR3 DNA sequence: TGTGCCATCAGCTTAAGTGGTGGGGAGAACACTGAAGCTTTCTTT.